These T cell receptor beta chains were read from a single sample in a study of cytomegalovirus exposure and HLA in healthy donors. Only in-frame clones appear in the TCRdb table, and some are missing; sequencing was by immunoSEQ multiplex PCR. This sample carries approximately 110,000 clones, around 78% of them seen once, and the ten largest clones take less than 2%. The sample taken for sequencing was PBMCs. The receptors shown here come from a man in his fifties in good health and CMV-seronegative. Both conserved end residues are part of each CDR3. Fields, in order: D gene, J gene, clone size, V gene, CDR3 protein, CDR3 DNA. A D gene is named only where the DNA matches it firmly. A clone size is listed for some rows: how often the clone was seen (once, few, many), or a class if it is expanded.

d_gene: TRBD1
j_gene: TRBJ1-2
abundance: NA
v_gene: TRBV5-4
CDR3aa: CASTISGTGAGGYTF
CDR3nt: TGTGCCAGCACCATCTCGGGGACAGGGGCGGGGGGCTACACCTTC

d_gene: NA
j_gene: TRBJ1-6
abundance: NA
v_gene: TRBV2
CDR3aa: CASSRAGLTSPLHF
CDR3nt: TGTGCCAGCAGTCGGGCAGGGTTAACTTCACCCCTCCACTTT

d_gene: NA
j_gene: TRBJ1-4
abundance: NA
v_gene: TRBV19
CDR3aa: CASTKGQTATNEKLFF
CDR3nt: TGTGCCAGCACGAAAGGACAGACCGCAACTAATGAAAAACTGTTTTTT

d_gene: TRBD1
j_gene: TRBJ2-7
abundance: NA
v_gene: TRBV9
CDR3aa: CASSSDRDGEQYF
CDR3nt: TGTGCCAGCAGCTCGGACAGGGACGGAGAGCAGTACTTC

d_gene: NA
j_gene: TRBJ1-6
abundance: NA
v_gene: TRBV30
CDR3aa: CAQRPGSSYNSPLHF
CDR3nt: TGTGCCCAACGTCCCGGGAGCTCCTATAATTCACCCCTCCACTTT

d_gene: NA
j_gene: TRBJ1-1
abundance: NA
v_gene: TRBV7-2
CDR3aa: CASSLSSEAFF
CDR3nt: TGTGCCAGCAGTCTATCCTCTGAAGCTTTCTTT

d_gene: TRBD1
j_gene: TRBJ2-7
abundance: few
v_gene: TRBV7-8
CDR3aa: CASSLRAGGAELSEQYF
CDR3nt: TGTGCCAGCAGCTTAAGGGCAGGGGGCGCCGAATTAAGCGAGCAGTACTTC

d_gene: NA
j_gene: TRBJ1-3
abundance: few
v_gene: TRBV18
CDR3aa: CASSREGNTIYF
CDR3nt: TGTGCCAGCTCCAGGGAAGGAAACACCATATATTTT

d_gene: TRBD1
j_gene: TRBJ2-2
abundance: NA
v_gene: TRBV5-8
CDR3aa: CASSWGDRITGELFF
CDR3nt: TGTGCCAGCAGCTGGGGGGACAGGATCACCGGGGAGCTGTTTTTT

d_gene: TRBD1
j_gene: TRBJ1-1
abundance: NA
v_gene: TRBV4-2
CDR3aa: CASSQTGTANEAFF
CDR3nt: TGTGCCAGCAGCCAAACCGGGACAGCAAATGAAGCTTTCTTT

d_gene: NA
j_gene: TRBJ2-3
abundance: once
v_gene: TRBV28
CDR3aa: CASRRGTGMEPSTDTQYF
CDR3nt: TGTGCCAGCAGGCGAGGGACTGGTATGGAGCCTAGCACAGATACGCAGTATTTT

d_gene: NA
j_gene: TRBJ1-1
abundance: NA
v_gene: TRBV6-5
CDR3aa: CASSGGRTEAFF
CDR3nt: TGTGCCAGCAGTGGGGGGAGGACTGAAGCTTTCTTT

d_gene: NA
j_gene: TRBJ1-2
abundance: NA
v_gene: TRBV19
CDR3aa: CASSMEQGWYGYTF
CDR3nt: TGTGCCAGTAGTATGGAGCAGGGATGGTATGGCTACACCTTC

d_gene: TRBD1
j_gene: TRBJ1-5
abundance: NA
v_gene: TRBV7-2
CDR3aa: CASSLGDRQPQHF
CDR3nt: TGTGCCAGCAGCTTAGGGGACAGGCAGCCCCAGCATTTT

d_gene: NA
j_gene: TRBJ1-6
abundance: few
v_gene: TRBV19
CDR3aa: CASSSGGALNSPLHF
CDR3nt: TGTGCCAGTAGTTCCGGCGGGGCGTTGAATTCACCCCTCCACTTT

d_gene: NA
j_gene: TRBJ1-4
abundance: few
v_gene: TRBV6-1
CDR3aa: CASSEGGLNEKLFF
CDR3nt: TGTGCCAGCAGTGAAGGAGGGCTTAATGAAAAACTGTTTTTT

d_gene: TRBD1
j_gene: TRBJ1-2
abundance: NA
v_gene: TRBV5-8
CDR3aa: CASSLRQGAWGYTF
CDR3nt: TGTGCCAGCAGCTTGCGACAGGGGGCTTGGGGCTACACCTTC

d_gene: NA
j_gene: TRBJ1-2
abundance: NA
v_gene: TRBV7-6
CDR3aa: CASSLTGDGYTF
CDR3nt: TGTGCCAGCAGCTTAACCGGTGATGGCTACACCTTC

d_gene: TRBD2
j_gene: TRBJ2-1
abundance: NA
v_gene: TRBV5-1
CDR3aa: CATSVSPGGAAYNEQFF
CDR3nt: TGCGCCACCAGTGTATCTCCGGGGGGGGCGGCTTACAATGAGCAGTTCTTC

d_gene: TRBD1
j_gene: TRBJ2-7
abundance: few
v_gene: TRBV5-1
CDR3aa: CASSGGQGKASYEQYF
CDR3nt: TGCGCCAGCAGCGGAGGACAGGGAAAGGCATCCTACGAGCAGTACTTC

d_gene: NA
j_gene: TRBJ1-1
abundance: NA
v_gene: TRBV7-8
CDR3aa: CASSQSRGRGSEAFF
CDR3nt: TGTGCCAGCAGCCAGTCCCGTGGAAGGGGAAGTGAAGCTTTCTTT

d_gene: TRBD1
j_gene: TRBJ2-7
abundance: few
v_gene: TRBV4-3
CDR3aa: CASSPGPPGQGGYEQYF
CDR3nt: TGCGCCAGCAGCCCAGGCCCGCCGGGACAGGGCGGCTACGAGCAGTACTTC

d_gene: NA
j_gene: TRBJ2-2
abundance: few
v_gene: TRBV5-1
CDR3aa: CASSPGPPGELFF
CDR3nt: TGCGCCAGCAGCCCAGGGCCCCCCGGGGAGCTGTTTTTT

d_gene: TRBD1
j_gene: TRBJ1-3
abundance: NA
v_gene: TRBV19
CDR3aa: CASAPTGEGGNTIYF
CDR3nt: TGTGCCAGTGCCCCGACAGGGGAAGGTGGAAACACCATATATTTT

d_gene: TRBD1
j_gene: TRBJ2-5
abundance: NA
v_gene: TRBV28
CDR3aa: CASSTGQSRRTQYF
CDR3nt: TGTGCCAGCTCGACAGGGCAGAGCCGAAGGACCCAGTACTTC

d_gene: NA
j_gene: TRBJ1-1
abundance: NA
v_gene: TRBV5-1
CDR3aa: CASSTGVDRREAFF
CDR3nt: TGCGCCAGCAGCACCGGGGTCGACAGGCGGGAAGCTTTCTTT

d_gene: NA
j_gene: TRBJ2-7
abundance: NA
v_gene: TRBV6-1
CDR3aa: CASSEAPLYEQYF
CDR3nt: TGTGCCAGCAGTGAAGCCCCCCTATACGAGCAGTACTTC

d_gene: TRBD2
j_gene: TRBJ2-5
abundance: NA
v_gene: TRBV29-1
CDR3aa: CSAGGQETQYF
CDR3nt: TGCAGCGCCGGGGGGCAAGAGACCCAGTACTTC

d_gene: TRBD1
j_gene: TRBJ1-1
abundance: NA
v_gene: TRBV6-6
CDR3aa: CASSYSKPGGSEAFF
CDR3nt: TGTGCCAGCAGTTACTCGAAACCAGGGGGCTCTGAAGCTTTCTTT

d_gene: NA
j_gene: TRBJ2-3
abundance: NA
v_gene: TRBV5-1
CDR3aa: CASSPQAVGTDTQYF
CDR3nt: TGCGCCAGCAGCCCCCAAGCGGTCGGGACAGATACGCAGTATTTT

d_gene: TRBD1
j_gene: TRBJ1-1
abundance: NA
v_gene: TRBV7-8
CDR3aa: CASSRTGPTEAFF
CDR3nt: TGTGCCAGCAGCCGGACAGGGCCCACTGAAGCTTTCTTT

d_gene: TRBD1
j_gene: TRBJ2-2
abundance: few
v_gene: TRBV5-1
CDR3aa: CASSLGEGPGQGSGELFF
CDR3nt: TGCGCCAGCAGCTTGGGGGAAGGGCCGGGACAGGGCTCCGGGGAGCTGTTTTTT